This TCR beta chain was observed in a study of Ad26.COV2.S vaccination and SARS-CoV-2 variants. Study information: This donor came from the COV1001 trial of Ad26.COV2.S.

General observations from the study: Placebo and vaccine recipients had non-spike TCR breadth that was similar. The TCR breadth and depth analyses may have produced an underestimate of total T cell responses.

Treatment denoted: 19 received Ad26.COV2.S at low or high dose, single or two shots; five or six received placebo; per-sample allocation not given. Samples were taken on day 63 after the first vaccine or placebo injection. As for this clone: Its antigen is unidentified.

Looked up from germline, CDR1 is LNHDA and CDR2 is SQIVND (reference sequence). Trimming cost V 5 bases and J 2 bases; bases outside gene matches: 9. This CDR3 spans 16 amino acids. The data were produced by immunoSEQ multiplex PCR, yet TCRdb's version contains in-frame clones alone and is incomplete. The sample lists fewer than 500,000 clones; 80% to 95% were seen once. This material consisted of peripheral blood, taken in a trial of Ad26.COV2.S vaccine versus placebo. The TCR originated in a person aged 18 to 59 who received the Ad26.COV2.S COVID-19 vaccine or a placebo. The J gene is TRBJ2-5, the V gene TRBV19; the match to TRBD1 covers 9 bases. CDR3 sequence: CASSPRGQGMQETQYF. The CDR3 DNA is TGTGCCAGTAGTCCCCGGGGACAGGGTATGCAAGAGACCCAGTACTTC. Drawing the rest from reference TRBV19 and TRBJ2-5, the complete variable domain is DGGITQSPKYLFRKEGQNVTLSCEQNLNHDAMYWYRQDPGQGLRLIYYSQIVNDFQKGDIAEGYSVSREKKESFPLTVTSAQKNPTAFYLCASSPRGQGMQETQYFGPGTRLLVL.